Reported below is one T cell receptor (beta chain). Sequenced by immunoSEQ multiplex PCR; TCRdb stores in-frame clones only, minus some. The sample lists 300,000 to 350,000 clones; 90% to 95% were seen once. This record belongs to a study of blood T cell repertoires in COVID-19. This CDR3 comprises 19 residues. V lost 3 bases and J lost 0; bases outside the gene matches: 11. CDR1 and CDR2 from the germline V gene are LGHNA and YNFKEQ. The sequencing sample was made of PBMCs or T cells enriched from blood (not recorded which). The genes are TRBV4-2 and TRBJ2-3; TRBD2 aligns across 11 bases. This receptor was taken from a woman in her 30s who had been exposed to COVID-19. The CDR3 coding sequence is TGTGCCAGCAGCCAGCCGGGACTAGCGGCTCTCCTTAGCACAGATACGCAGTATTTT. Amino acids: CASSQPGLAALLSTDTQYF.